This TCR beta chain was documented in a study of Ad26.COV2.S vaccination and SARS-CoV-2 variants. Sequencing used immunoSEQ multiplex PCR; TCRdb keeps in-frame clones, though not all of them. The repertoire includes about 680,000 clones, more than 70% of them detected once, and nearly 1.5% sits in the top ten. This CDR3 spans 14 amino acids. V was shortened by 2 bases and J by 2 bases, with 8 bases between the two germline ends. The V gene's germline CDR1 is MNHEY and CDR2 SVGAGI. The treatment here: roughly 20 received Ad26.COV2.S at low or high dose, single or two shots; five or six received placebo; per-sample allocation not given. Day 63 after the first injection of vaccine or placebo was the sampling time. This clone was observed a few times.

The sequencing used peripheral blood, collected in a trial of Ad26.COV2.S vaccine versus placebo. This sequence originates from a person aged 18-60 years who received the Ad26.COV2.S COVID-19 vaccine or a placebo. The gene calls are TRBV6-5 and TRBJ2-3; D perhaps matches TRBD2 (5 bases). The CDR3 loop is CASSYGGHTDTQYF. The CDR3 nucleotides read TGTGCCAGCAGTTACGGAGGCCACACAGATACGCAGTATTTT.